Following are 31 T cell receptor beta chains from one sample sequenced in a study of CD8 T cells in Susac syndrome. Reverse transcription of about 0.5 to 1 ug RNA was performed with random hexamers. A single record per CDR3 protein comes from TCRdb applying MiXCR to the immunoSEQ multiplex PCR reads. The table lists 300,000 or so distinct CDR3 sequences, 92% of them singletons. Source material: CD4+ T cells from PBMCs. Receptors originate from a human donor with multiple sclerosis.

This clonotype was recorded only once. This chain links TRBV9 with TRBJ2-1; D not certain. This CDR3 has 13 residues. Germline V gives CDR1 SGDLS, CDR2 YYNGEE. Trimming pared 4 bases from V and 8 bases from J, leaving 13 bases between. CDR3 sequence: CASSPRLDHEQFF. DNA of the CDR3: TGTGCCAGCAGCCCGCGACTCGACCATGAGCAGTTCTTC.

The chain couples TRBV19 to TRBJ2-3, with D perhaps being TRBD1 or TRBD2 (5 bases each). The V and J ends lost 3 bases and 0 bases respectively, with 13 bases between them. The CDR3 sequence is 16 residues long. The germline gives CDR1 LNHDA, CDR2 SQIVND (reference sequence). The CDR3 region is CASSIRGAPSTDTQYF. CDR3 nucleotide sequence: TGTGCCAGTAGTATTAGAGGGGCCCCTAGCACAGATACGCAGTATTTT. The full variable domain, its missing parts supplied by reference TRBV19 and TRBJ2-3, is DGGITQSPKYLFRKEGQNVTLSCEQNLNHDAMYWYRQDPGQGLRLIYYSQIVNDFQKGDIAEGYSVSREKKESFPLTVTSAQKNPTAFYLCASSIRGAPSTDTQYFGPGTRLTVL.

The chain combines TRBV10-3 with TRBJ1-6, with a tentative D call TRBD1 (5 bases). CDR3 length: 13 amino acids. Germline V gene sequence: CDR1 ENHRY, CDR2 SYGVKD. Trimming took 6 bases from V and 6 from J, leaving 9 bases between them. CDR3 sequence reads: CAIRGDPNSPLHF. Here the CDR3 DNA reads TGTGCCATCAGAGGGGACCCTAATTCACCCCTCCACTTT.

The gene calls are TRBV20-1 and TRBJ2-5; D might be TRBD1 or TRBD2, each matching 5 bases. This CDR3 comprises 13 residues. V was trimmed by 4 bases and J by 1 base, leaving 10 bases between them. Germline CDR1 reads DFQATT; CDR2 reads SNEGSKA (reference sequence). The CDR3 DNA follows: TGCAGTGCTACCGGGGCCCTCCAAGAGACCCAGTACTTC. Translation: CSATGALQETQYF.

The rearrangement links TRBV7-2 to TRBJ1-5, with D hard to call. Germline-derived CDR1 and CDR2 are SGHTA and FQGNSA. The V and J ends lost 5 bases and 0 bases respectively, with 14 bases between them. This CDR3 is built from 16 residues. CDR3 nucleotide sequence: TGTGCCAGCAGCCCCCCGAGCAGAATTAGCAATCAGCCCCAGCATTTT. This gives the protein CASSPPSRISNQPQHF.

The chain recombines TRBV13 with TRBJ1-1; D remains unclear. Trimming shortened V by 0 bases and J by 10 bases, and 12 bases separated the two germline ends. CDR3 length equals 13 residues. Germline CDR1 reads PRHDT; CDR2 reads FYEKMQ (reference sequence). CDR3 protein: CASSLGRRGRAFF. The CDR3 DNA follows: TGTGCCAGCAGCTTAGGCCGAAGAGGAAGAGCTTTCTTT. Looking up the rest from reference TRBV13 and TRBJ1-1 gives the full variable domain: AAGVIQSPRHLIKEKRETATLKCYPIPRHDTVYWYQQGPGQDPQFLISFYEKMQSDKGSIPDRFSAQQFSDYHSELNMSSLELGDSALYFCASSLGRRGRAFFGQGTRLTVV.

The rearrangement links TRBV27 to TRBJ1-4; D is undetermined. Germline CDR1 MNHEY, CDR2 SMNVEV (reference sequence). This CDR3 region has 15 residues. Trimming took off 0 bases at V and 8 bases at J, with 13 bases between the two ends. The CDR3 here is CASSLSGGLGEKLFF. CDR3 nucleotide sequence: TGTGCCAGCAGTTTATCCGGAGGGCTGGGCGAAAAACTGTTTTTT.

The chain joins TRBV11-2 to TRBJ2-7; a possible D gene is TRBD1 (5 bases). CDR1 is SGHAT, CDR2 FQNNGV, per germline. V dropped 5 bases and J dropped 6 bases, with 14 bases sitting between them. This CDR3 spans 13 amino acids. Here the CDR3 reads CASSPAGLGEQYF. The CDR3 DNA is TGTGCCAGCAGCCCGGCAGGGCTTGGCGAGCAGTACTTC.

This clonotype was counted once. The chain carries TRBV29-1 and TRBJ2-5; TRBD1 aligns across 8 bases. CDR3 size: 13 residues. V trimming: 8 bases; J trimming: 1 base; junction bases outside the gene matches: 6. Looked up from germline, CDR1 is SQVTM and CDR2 is ANQGSEA. This CDR3 reads CSSTGGLQETQYF. CDR3 sequence (DNA): TGCAGCTCCACAGGGGGTCTCCAAGAGACCCAGTACTTC.

V usage is TRBV19 and J usage is TRBJ1-2; D gene unclear. V was clipped by 2 bases and J by 4 bases, with 14 bases between them. CDR1 and CDR2 from the germline V gene are LNHDA and SQIVND (reference sequence). The CDR3 has 15 residues. The CDR3 sequence is CASSILALQTYGYTF. CDR3 DNA sequence: TGTGCCAGTAGTATACTCGCGCTGCAAACCTATGGCTACACCTTC.

The gene calls are TRBV20-1 and TRBJ1-1; D unresolved. This CDR3 region has 14 residues. The germline CDR1 and CDR2 sequences are DFQATT and SNEGSKA (reference sequence). The ends were cut back, 0 bases at V and 1 base at J, with 9 bases in the middle. The CDR3 sequence is CSARDIIRNTEAFF. CDR3 bases: TGCAGTGCTAGAGATATAATCAGGAACACTGAAGCTTTCTTT.

This chain links TRBV7-9 with TRBJ2-1; D is undetermined. Germline V gene sequence: CDR1 SEHNR, CDR2 FQNEAQ (reference sequence). CDR3 length: 11 residues. The germline V and J ends were trimmed by 1 base and 10 bases, with 5 bases remaining between them. The CDR3 loop reads CASSLVSEQFF. The CDR3 DNA reads as TGTGCCAGCAGCTTAGTCAGCGAGCAGTTCTTC.

This clonotype was detected only once. The genes are TRBV12-3 or TRBV12-4 and TRBJ1-5; D gene ambiguous. V was cut by 2 bases and J by 1 base, with 9 bases left in between. The CDR3 is 15 amino acids. The DNA of the CDR3 is TGTGCCAGCAGTTTAAGGCAGCTAAGCAATCAGCCCCAGCATTTT. Encoded protein: CASSLRQLSNQPQHF.

DNA of the CDR3: TGTGCCATCAGTGAACGGCCTCCCGGGGGCTACGAGCAGTACTTC. Its protein is CAISERPPGGYEQYF. The chain couples TRBV10-3 to TRBJ2-7, with D possibly TRBD2 on 6 matching bases. Trimming pared 3 bases from V and 3 bases from J, leaving 15 bases between. Germline CDR1 ENHRY, CDR2 SYGVKD. The CDR3 length is 15 residues.

The rearrangement joins TRBV12-3 or TRBV12-4 to TRBJ2-3, with TRBD2 matching 13 bases. V lost 8 bases, J lost 6 bases, and 5 bases stayed unmatched. The CDR3 covers 14 residues. The CDR3 coding sequence is TGTGCCAGCCGGACTAGCGGGAGTTGGGATACGCAGTATTTT. It specifies CASRTSGSWDTQYF.

The genes are TRBV29-1 and TRBJ1-3, with D unclear. V lost 7 bases and J lost 2, with 12 bases in between. The CDR3 contains 13 residues. CDR1 SQVTM and CDR2 ANQGSEA come from the germline V gene. The CDR3 loop reads CSAARRPGNTIYF. Written as DNA, the CDR3 is TGCAGCGCGGCGAGGAGACCTGGAAACACCATATATTTT.

This sequence joins TRBV11-3 and TRBJ2-5, with D possibly called TRBD1 or TRBD2 (5 bases each). This CDR3 is 16 amino acids long. Per the germline V gene, CDR1 is SGHNT and CDR2 is YENEEA. The V gene lost 5 bases and the J gene lost 7 bases, with 23 bases spanning the gap. The DNA for the CDR3 is TGTGCCAGCAGCCTAAACCCCGGGACCGACCTCGGGACCCAGTACTTC. Protein: CASSLNPGTDLGTQYF.

The V call is TRBV20-1, the J call TRBJ2-7, with D perhaps TRBD2 (6 bases). The CDR3 has 13 residues. The V and J ends lost 1 base and 6 bases respectively, with 13 bases between them. The germline V gene encodes CDR1 DFQATT and CDR2 SNEGSKA (reference sequence). The CDR3 loop reads CSARGRAASEQYF. Written as DNA, the CDR3 is TGCAGTGCTAGAGGGAGGGCCGCCTCCGAGCAGTACTTC.

V and J are TRBV25-1 and TRBJ1-1; D remains ambiguous. Germline assignment: CDR1 MGHDK and CDR2 SYGVNS. The CDR3 contains 12 residues. V was shortened by 6 bases and J by 9 bases, with 14 bases between the two germline ends. The CDR3 DNA reads TGTGCCAGCAGAGCGGGGAACTCGAAAGCTTTCTTT. It encodes CASRAGNSKAFF.

V usage is TRBV30 and J usage is TRBJ1-1, with D uncertain. V shed 3 bases and J shed 0 bases, with 17 bases lying between them. CDR3 length: 16 residues. Germline V CDR1 and CDR2: GTSNPN, SVGIG (reference sequence). This chain's CDR3 is CAWSPKATTMNTEAFF. CDR3 nucleotide sequence: TGTGCCTGGAGCCCCAAGGCGACTACGATGAACACTGAAGCTTTCTTT. Looking up the rest from reference TRBV30 and TRBJ1-1 gives the full variable domain: SQTIHQWPATLVQPVGSPLSLECTVEGTSNPNLYWYRQAAGRGLQLLFYSVGIGQISSEVPQNLSASRPQDRQFILSSKKLLLSDSGFYLCAWSPKATTMNTEAFFGQGTRLTVV.

The rearrangement uses TRBV2 and TRBJ2-1; TRBD1 matches at 7 bases. With V trimmed by 2 bases and J by 4 bases, 2 bases remained unmatched. Germline V gene sequence: CDR1 SNHLY, CDR2 FYNNEI. The CDR3 consists of 14 residues. Here the CDR3 reads CASSETGDYNEQFF. CDR3 bases: TGTGCCAGCAGTGAAACAGGGGATTACAATGAGCAGTTCTTC.

The chain joins TRBV30 to TRBJ2-1, with 7 positions matching TRBD1. With V trimmed by 5 bases and J by 2 bases, 6 bases remained unmatched. From germline, CDR1 is GTSNPN and CDR2 SVGIG (reference sequence). The CDR3 is 14 amino acids. CDR3 bases: TGTGCCTGGGGGGAAGACAGGGCCTACAATGAGCAGTTCTTC. This translates into CAWGEDRAYNEQFF.

The J gene is TRBJ2-3, the V gene TRBV12-3 or TRBV12-4; D ambiguous. V was pared by 5 bases and J by 11 bases, with 11 bases between. The CDR3 is 11 residues long. CDR3 loop: CASSPAVLQYF. CDR3 DNA sequence: TGTGCCAGCAGTCCGGCGGTCCTGCAGTATTTT.

CDR3 region: CASSFGGGLFSGANVLTF. CDR3 sequence (DNA): TGTGCCAGCAGCTTTGGCGGGGGTCTTTTCTCTGGGGCCAACGTCCTGACTTTC. This chain uses TRBV11-2 with TRBJ2-6, with 7 bases fitting TRBD2. The ends lost 3 bases at V and 0 bases at J; junction bases unmatched: 8. The CDR3 runs to 18 residues. Germline V gives CDR1 SGHAT, CDR2 FQNNGV.

This clonotype was picked up a small number of times. The J gene is TRBJ2-7, the V gene TRBV6-1; 9 bases agree with TRBD1. This CDR3 contains 14 residues. Germline assignment: CDR1 MNHNS and CDR2 SASEGT. J lost 3 bases, V lost 6 bases, and 6 bases had no gene match. This CDR3 reads CASRHRDRDYEQYF. The CDR3 DNA reads TGTGCCAGCAGGCACCGGGACAGGGACTACGAGCAGTACTTC.

The chain carries TRBV7-9 and TRBJ2-1; no firm D call. The germline V gene encodes CDR1 SEHNR and CDR2 FQNEAQ (reference sequence). This CDR3 comprises 11 residues. The V and J ends lost 2 bases and 10 bases respectively, with 6 bases between them. Here the CDR3 reads CASSLKVEQFF. DNA of the CDR3: TGTGCCAGCAGCTTAAAGGTAGAGCAGTTCTTC.

V gene TRBV6-1 combines with J gene TRBJ2-2, with D uncertain. Trimming stripped 0 bases from V and 13 bases from J, with 6 bases between. From germline, CDR1 is MNHNS and CDR2 SASEGT. The CDR3 is 11 amino acids. CDR3 DNA sequence: TGTGCCAGCAGTGAAGCTGGGTGGCTGTTTTTT. It yields the protein CASSEAGWLFF.

V and J are TRBV19 and TRBJ1-2, with D possibly matching TRBD1 (6 bases). CDR3 length equals 14 residues. Germline V gives CDR1 LNHDA, CDR2 SQIVND (reference sequence). The ends were cut back, 10 bases at V and 4 bases at J, with 19 bases in the middle. CDR3: CATPPSGEGYGYTF. The CDR3 DNA reads TGTGCCACCCCCCCGTCAGGGGAAGGCTATGGCTACACCTTC.

The CDR3 DNA is TGTGCCAGCTCACCCTCACAGAATGAAGCTTTCTTT. Amino acids: CASSPSQNEAFF. The V and J genes are TRBV18 and TRBJ1-1; no definite D call. V was clipped by 3 bases and J by 7 bases, with 9 bases between them. CDR1 KGHSH and CDR2 LQKENI come from the germline V gene. This CDR3 is built from 12 residues. The full variable domain, completed using reference TRBV18 and TRBJ1-1, is NAGVMQNPRHLVRRRGQEARLRCSPMKGHSHVYWYRQLPEEGLKFMVYLQKENIIDESGMPKERFSAEFPKEGPSILRIQQVVRGDSAAYFCASSPSQNEAFFGQGTRLTVV.

The V gene is TRBV10-2, the J gene TRBJ1-1; no reliable D call. V was clipped by 6 bases and J by 3 bases, with 14 bases between them. Germline values: CDR1 WSHSY, CDR2 SAAADI. This CDR3 is built from 14 residues. CDR3 sequence (DNA): TGCGCCAGCAGGGACCCCGGTCGGTACACTGAAGCTTTCTTT. Its translation is CASRDPGRYTEAFF.

The chain links TRBV7-9 to TRBJ1-2, with 10 nucleotides matching TRBD1. Germline lookup yields CDR1 SEHNR and CDR2 FQNEAQ (reference sequence). The CDR3 is made up of 15 amino acids. J lost 1 base, V lost 6 bases, and 5 bases had no gene match. The CDR3 spells CASSPGQGFNYGYTF. The CDR3 nucleotides are TGTGCCAGCAGTCCGGGACAGGGGTTTAACTATGGCTACACCTTC.